Listed below are T cell receptor beta chains from one sample, sequenced in a study of T cell changes during pregnancy in multiple sclerosis. Sequencing used immunoSEQ multiplex PCR; TCRdb keeps in-frame clones, though not all of them. The data contain 90,000 to 150,000 clones, approximately 93% of them seen just once; the ten biggest clones take up approximately 6.3%. The sample here was peripheral blood, taken before pregnancy. Source of these receptors: a female donor with multiple sclerosis, enrolled in a pregnancy study. The CDR3 runs from the conserved cysteine through the conserved F or W. Fields, in order: clone size, J gene, D gene, V gene, CDR3 DNA, CDR3 protein. A D gene is named only where the DNA matches it firmly. Some rows have no size entry. The others give once, few or many, or a class for an expanded clone.

>-|TRBJ2-2|-|TRBV11-2
TGTGCCAGCAGCTTAGGTAACACCGGGATGGTGTTTTTT
CASSLGNTGMVFF
>-|TRBJ1-5|-|TRBV27
TGTGCCAGCAGCAGTCAGCCCCAGCATTTT
CASSSQPQHF
>-|TRBJ2-1|TRBD2|TRBV20-1
TGCAGTGCGGACCGCGGGGGGCCGCCGTTCTTC
CSADRGGPPFF
>-|TRBJ1-1|-|TRBV5-1
TGCGCCAGCACCCTCGAGGGGGTTGGGGAAGCTTTCTTT
CASTLEGVGEAFF
>-|TRBJ2-1|TRBD2|TRBV9
TGTGCCAGCAGCGCACTAGCGGGGGTTAACAATGAGCAGTTCTTC
CASSALAGVNNEQFF
>-|TRBJ1-2|-|TRBV15
TGTGCCACCAGCCCAGGGTTTTATGGCTACACCTTC
CATSPGFYGYTF
>-|TRBJ1-3|-|TRBV18
TGTGCCAGCTCGCCGATGGAGGGCGGAAACACCATATATTTT
CASSPMEGGNTIYF
>-|TRBJ2-1|TRBD2|TRBV7-2
TGTGCCAGCAGCTTAGAGAGGACTAGCGGGGGCTACAATGAGCAGTTCTTC
CASSLERTSGGYNEQFF
>-|TRBJ2-7|TRBD2|TRBV5-1
TGCGCCAGCAGCTTGGATCTGGGGGGAGGGGACGAGCAGTACTTC
CASSLDLGGGDEQYF
>once|TRBJ2-3|TRBD1|TRBV29-1
TGCAGCGTTGCCAGGGGGCTCACAGATACGCAGTATTTT
CSVARGLTDTQYF
>-|TRBJ2-6|TRBD2|TRBV27
TGTGCCACCTCAGGGACTAGCCCTCCTCGAGGGGCCAACGTCCTGACTTTC
CATSGTSPPRGANVLTF